This T cell receptor beta chain was captured by sequencing in a study of T cells in Graves' hyperthyroidism and ophthalmopathy. Points from the study as a whole: The model forecast ophthalmopathy, anticipating it by a median about 7 months before onset. Peripheral blood also featured most of the thyroid clonotypes expanded above 0.001.

This clonotype was detected only a few times. The antigen is unknown. Diagnoses rested on clinical symptoms, serum thyroxine and TRAb, thyroid ultrasound and orbital computed tomography. From 8.5 to 10 ml of fresh peripheral blood, PBMCs were isolated. The CDR3 is made up of 15 amino acids. Trimming removed 3 bases from V and 5 bases from J; junction bases left unmatched: 4. Germline V lookup: CDR1 KGHSH, CDR2 LQKENI. TCR beta CDR3 sequences were amplified from RNA transcripts. An initial round of RT-PCR targeting the TCR CDR3 relied on the HTBI primer set. TCRdb redid the calling of the multiplex PCR reads with MiXCR, one entry per CDR3 protein. In the table there are approximately 400,000 distinct CDR3 sequences, more than 13% of which are singletons.

Sequencing was done on a sample of blood. This rearrangement joins TRBV18 to TRBJ1-6; 7 bases are a match to TRBD1. This TCR derives from a man in his forties or fifties with Graves' ophthalmopathy. CDR3 bases: TGTGCCAGCTCACCTGTGGGACAGAATAATTCACCCCTCCACTTT. This encodes CASSPVGQNNSPLHF.